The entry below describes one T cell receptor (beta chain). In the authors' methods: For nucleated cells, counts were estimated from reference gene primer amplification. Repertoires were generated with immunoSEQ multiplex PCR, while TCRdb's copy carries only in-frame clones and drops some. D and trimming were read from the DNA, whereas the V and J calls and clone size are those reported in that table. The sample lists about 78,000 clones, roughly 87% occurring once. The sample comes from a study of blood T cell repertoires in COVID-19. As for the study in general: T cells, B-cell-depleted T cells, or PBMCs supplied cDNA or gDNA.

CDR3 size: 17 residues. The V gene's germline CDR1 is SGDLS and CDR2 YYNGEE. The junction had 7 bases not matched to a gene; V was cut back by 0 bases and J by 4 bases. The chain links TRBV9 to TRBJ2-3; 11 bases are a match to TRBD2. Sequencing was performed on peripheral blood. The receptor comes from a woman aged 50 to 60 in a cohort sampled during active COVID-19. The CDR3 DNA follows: TGTGCCAGCAGCGTAGGTCGTAGCGGGAGGGCCCCAGATACGCAGTATTTT. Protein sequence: CASSVGRSGRAPDTQYF.